Given below is one T cell receptor beta chain in context. Germline trimming cut 4 bases from V and 3 bases from J; bases unmatched to any gene: 7. The CDR3 loop spans 16 amino acids. Per the germline V gene, CDR1 is LNHDA and CDR2 is SQIVND (reference sequence). The repertoire was sequenced with immunoSEQ multiplex PCR; TCRdb's copy has only in-frame clones and lacks some. This table has roughly 700,000 clones, 89% appearing once. The sample's treatment: some 20 received Ad26.COV2.S at low or high dose, single or two shots; 5 received placebo; per-sample allocation not given. The samples date from day 63 after the first vaccine or placebo injection. This entry belongs to a study of Ad26.COV2.S vaccination and SARS-CoV-2 variants.

Sequenced material: peripheral blood, taken in a trial of Ad26.COV2.S vaccine versus placebo. This clonotype was obtained from a person between 18 and 65 years old who received the Ad26.COV2.S COVID-19 vaccine or a placebo. The rearrangement uses TRBV19 and TRBJ1-1; 11 positions agree with TRBD1. In nucleotides, the CDR3 is TGTGCCAGTAGTACGAGGGACAGGGGGTATGACACTGAAGCTTTCTTT. Translation gives CASSTRDRGYDTEAFF. The whole variable domain, filled in from reference TRBV19 and TRBJ1-1, reads DGGITQSPKYLFRKEGQNVTLSCEQNLNHDAMYWYRQDPGQGLRLIYYSQIVNDFQKGDIAEGYSVSREKKESFPLTVTSAQKNPTAFYLCASSTRDRGYDTEAFFGQGTRLTVV.